This passage covers 32 T cell receptor beta chains from one sample sequenced in a study of blood T cell repertoires in COVID-19. Only in-frame clones appear in the TCRdb table, and some are missing; sequencing was by immunoSEQ multiplex PCR. The data contain around 220,000 clones, 65% to 90% of them singletons. Sequenced sample: peripheral blood. These receptors all come from a man in his fifties with acute or convalescent COVID-19.

The CDR3 sequence is CASSIGFDRGGGETQYF. CDR3 DNA sequence: TGTGCCAGTAGTATAGGTTTCGACAGGGGGGGAGGAGAGACCCAGTACTTC. J is TRBJ2-5 and V is TRBV19; 9 nucleotides match TRBD1. This CDR3 has 17 amino acids. Germline assignment: CDR1 LNHDA and CDR2 SQIVND (reference sequence). Trimming took 1 base from V and 4 from J; bases not matched to a gene: 10.

The V and J genes are TRBV19 and TRBJ1-2; TRBD1 matches 7 bases. Germline lookup yields CDR1 LNHDA and CDR2 SQIVND (reference sequence). V shed 6 bases and J 2 bases; nucleotides not matched to a gene: 3. This CDR3 contains 13 residues. The CDR3 sequence is CASSEQGNYGYTF. The DNA of the CDR3 is TGTGCCAGTAGCGAACAGGGGAACTATGGCTACACCTTC.

DNA of the CDR3: TGTGCCAGTGGTGTTAGAGGTCCGCCTGGGGCCAACGTCCTGACTTTC. It is translated as CASGVRGPPGANVLTF. V and J are TRBV19 and TRBJ2-6; no clear D. CDR3 length: 16 amino acids. Germline loops: CDR1 LNHDA, CDR2 SQIVND (reference sequence). V was pared by 8 bases and J by 2 bases, with 16 bases between.

CDR3 in DNA: TGTGCCAGCAGCTTAGGGGGACAGCGTCTCTACAATGAGCAGTTCTTC. It codes for CASSLGGQRLYNEQFF. The chain carries TRBV7-9 and TRBJ2-1; 7 bases align to TRBD1. The CDR3 contains 16 residues. The germline V gene has CDR1 SEHNR and CDR2 FQNEAQ (reference sequence). The trim removed 1 base at V and 3 bases at J, leaving 6 bases unmatched.

This clone was seen only once. The rearrangement links TRBV10-3 to TRBJ1-1; a weak D match, TRBD1 (5 bases). Germline V gene sequence: CDR1 ENHRY, CDR2 SYGVKD. Trimming removed 6 bases from V and 0 bases from J, with 14 bases in between. CDR3 length equals 15 residues. This CDR3 reads CAIRPVLGLNTEAFF. CDR3 in DNA: TGTGCCATCAGGCCCGTCCTGGGGCTGAACACTGAAGCTTTCTTT.

The CDR3, as DNA: TGTGCCAGCAGCACAAGACTAGGAGCAGAGACCCAGTACTTC. Amino acids: CASSTRLGAETQYF. This sequence joins TRBV9 and TRBJ2-5, with a tentative D call TRBD2 (6 bases). Trimming removed 4 bases at V and 4 bases at J, with 14 bases between. The CDR3 extends over 14 amino acids. In germline, CDR1 is SGDLS, CDR2 YYNGEE.

The gene calls are TRBV3-1 (or the pseudogene TRBV3-2) and TRBJ2-5; TRBD2 aligns across 14 bases. The CDR3 is 16 amino acids. CDR1 and CDR2 from the germline V gene are LGHDT and YNNKEL (reference sequence). Unmatched junction bases numbered 6, after V lost 6 bases and J lost 3 bases. This chain's CDR3 is CASRRTSGGIKETQYF. The DNA for the CDR3 is TGTGCCAGCAGGCGGACTAGCGGGGGGATTAAAGAGACCCAGTACTTC.

In this sample, this clone turned up once. The chain is built from TRBV7-6 and TRBJ2-7; TRBD2 aligns across 10 bases. The V gene's germline CDR1 is SGHVS and CDR2 FNYEAQ. V shed 1 base, J shed 6 bases, and the junction held 6 bases outside the gene matches. This CDR3 region has 15 residues. CDR3 nucleotide sequence: TGTGCCAGCAGCTTAGAAACGGGACTAGCGAGCGAGCAGTACTTC. Amino acid sequence: CASSLETGLASEQYF.

The chain recombines TRBV6-5 with TRBJ1-1; D is possibly TRBD1 (6 bases). The V and J ends lost 7 bases and 1 base respectively, with 10 bases between them. Germline CDR1 is MNHEY and CDR2 is SVGAGI. This CDR3 is 13 amino acids long. CDR3 region: CASILQGNTEAFF. CDR3 DNA: TGTGCCAGCATTCTACAGGGGAACACTGAAGCTTTCTTT.

The chain links TRBV11-2 to TRBJ1-1; D not resolved. Deletions cut 0 bases from V and 4 bases from J, with 9 bases between. CDR3 length: 14 amino acids. Germline V CDR1 and CDR2: SGHAT, FQNNGV. In DNA, the CDR3 is TGTGCCAGCAGCTTAGAGCCAGGAAGCACTGAAGCTTTCTTT. The encoded protein is CASSLEPGSTEAFF.

The chain joins TRBV27 to TRBJ2-5; TRBD2 aligns across 15 bases. CDR1 MNHEY and CDR2 SMNVEV come from the germline V gene (reference sequence). The CDR3 spans 18 residues. V gave up 7 bases and J gave up 4 bases; unmatched junction bases: 13. CDR3 DNA sequence: TGTGCCAGCACCTCTCCGGGACTAGCGGGGGGAAGAGGAGAGACCCAGTACTTC. Protein: CASTSPGLAGGRGETQYF.

This chain links TRBV5-6 with TRBJ1-1, with D possibly being TRBD1 (6 bases). V shed 0 bases and J shed 5 bases, with 14 bases lying between them. The length of the CDR3 is 15 residues. Germline V CDR1 and CDR2: SGHDT, YYEEEE. The CDR3 here is CASSLDPGADTEAFF. DNA of the CDR3: TGTGCCAGCAGCTTGGATCCAGGGGCGGATACTGAAGCTTTCTTT.

Turning to this clone: The junction departs from germline at one end; a sequencing error may be responsible. CDR3 sequence reads: CASSLRGEGLKTEAFF. DNA for the CDR3: TGTGCCAGCAGCTTACGAGGAGAAGGTTTGAAGACTGAAGCTTTCTTT. The gene calls are TRBV7-9 and TRBJ1-1; D is unresolved. CDR1 and CDR2 from the germline V gene are SEHNR and FQNEAQ (reference sequence). This CDR3 spans 16 amino acids. The full variable domain, completed using reference TRBV7-9 and TRBJ1-1, is DTGVSQNPRHKITKRGQNVTFRCDPISEHNRLYWYRQTLGQGPEFLTYFQNEAQLEKSRLLSDRFSAERPKGSFSTLEIQRTEQGDSAMYLCASSLRGEGLKTEAFFGQGTRLTVV.

CDR3 sequence reads: CASSEGAGGYTF. CDR3 sequence (DNA): TGTGCCAGCAGTGAGGGTGCAGGTGGCTACACCTTC. This chain joins TRBV6-1 and TRBJ1-2, with D unclear. The CDR3 spans 12 residues. Trimming shortened V by 3 bases and J by 7 bases, and 9 bases separated the two germline ends. The germline CDR1 and CDR2 sequences are MNHNS and SASEGT.

The chain combines TRBV9 with TRBJ2-1, with D perhaps TRBD2 (6 bases). V was pared by 0 bases and J by 8 bases, with 15 bases between. The CDR3 is 15 residues long. Per the germline V gene, CDR1 is SGDLS and CDR2 is YYNGEE. The CDR3 is CASSVGRGSRDEQFF. In nucleotides, the CDR3 is TGTGCCAGCAGCGTAGGGAGGGGCTCGAGAGATGAGCAGTTCTTC.

Comments on this clone: This sample includes further DNA sequences coding for the same CDR3. J is TRBJ1-6 and V is TRBV6-5; 7 bases agree with TRBD1. Losses at the gene ends were 0 bases for V and 7 bases for J; bases not matched to a gene: 6. This CDR3 comprises 16 residues. Germline CDR1 MNHEY, CDR2 SVGAGI. The CDR3 sequence is CASSYSSNRGNSPLHF. CDR3 nucleotide sequence: TGTGCCAGCAGTTACTCGAGTAACAGGGGCAATTCACCCCTCCACTTT.

The chain is built from TRBV5-1 and TRBJ2-2; the D gene is possibly TRBD1 (5 bases). V was cut by 4 bases and J by 1 base, with 11 bases left in between. The germline CDR1 and CDR2 sequences are SGHRS and YFSETQ. The CDR3 is 15 residues long. This chain's CDR3 is CASSPPRVNTGELFF. CDR3 bases: TGCGCCAGCAGCCCCCCCAGGGTGAACACCGGGGAGCTGTTTTTT.

The chain combines TRBV2 with TRBJ1-3, with D perhaps matching TRBD1 (6 bases). The CDR3 has 14 amino acids. V lost 7 bases and J 4 bases, leaving 14 bases between the germline ends. The V gene's germline CDR1 is SNHLY and CDR2 FYNNEI. CDR3 DNA: TGTGCCAGCAACCTACAGGGCATGGGAAACACCATATATTTT. It codes for CASNLQGMGNTIYF.

There are a few counts of this clone. The rearrangement uses TRBV2 and TRBJ2-7; TRBD2 matches 9 bases. The CDR3 runs 14 residues. CDR1 is SNHLY, CDR2 FYNNEI, per germline. The V segment lost 6 bases and the J segment 5 bases; nucleotides outside the gene matches: 8. CDR3 loop: CASRRLAEFDEQYF. The CDR3 nucleotides read TGTGCCAGCAGGAGACTAGCGGAGTTCGACGAGCAGTACTTC.

The rearrangement links TRBV5-1 to TRBJ2-3, with D maybe TRBD2 (6 bases). Trimming removed 7 bases from V and 6 bases from J, with 18 bases in between. This CDR3 is 14 amino acids long. In germline, CDR1 is SGHRS, CDR2 YFSETQ. The CDR3 DNA is TGCGCCAGCCGTATGGAGGGACTGCGGGATACGCAGTATTTT. Translation gives CASRMEGLRDTQYF.

The rearrangement links TRBV5-6 to TRBJ1-4; tentatively, D is TRBD1 (6 bases). Per the germline V gene, CDR1 is SGHDT and CDR2 is YYEEEE. The CDR3 totals 16 residues. V was trimmed by 0 bases and J by 2 bases, leaving 11 bases between them. The CDR3 DNA is TGTGCCAGCAGCTTGGGAATGGGGGCCACTAATGAAAAACTGTTTTTT. Protein: CASSLGMGATNEKLFF.

The chain recombines TRBV6-6 with TRBJ1-1; no definite D call. CDR1 is MNHNY, CDR2 SVGAGI, per germline (reference sequence). The CDR3 covers 11 residues. V gave up 6 bases and J gave up 3 bases, with 5 bases separating them. In nucleotides, the CDR3 is TGTGCCAGCAGCTCAGACACTGAAGCTTTCTTT. Protein: CASSSDTEAFF.

The gene calls are TRBV6-5 and TRBJ1-6, with D uncertain. Trimming left V 4 bases short and J 9 bases short, with 7 bases between. The CDR3 runs 12 residues. Germline-derived CDR1 and CDR2 are MNHEY and SVGAGI. In DNA form, the CDR3 reads TGTGCCAGCAGTTCCTTTCTTTCACCCCTCCACTTT. Protein: CASSSFLSPLHF.

As for this clone: The junction differs from germline at one of its ends, possibly a read error. The gene calls are TRBV12-3 or TRBV12-4 and TRBJ1-5; 9 nucleotides agree with TRBD1. The CDR3 runs 13 residues. Written as DNA, the CDR3 is TGTGCCAGCAGTCTCAACCCCGGGACAGGGCGGACCTTT. This codes for CASSLNPGTGRTF.

A word on this clone: Other nucleotide sequences from this sample produce the same CDR3. The chain has TRBV19 and TRBJ2-3; D perhaps matches TRBD2 (6 bases). Trimming left V 1 base short and J 4 bases short, with 6 bases between. CDR1 and CDR2 from the germline V gene are LNHDA and SQIVND (reference sequence). CDR3 size: 13 residues. Here the CDR3 DNA reads TGTGCCAGTAGTATAGGACTAGCAGATACGCAGTATTTT. It specifies CASSIGLADTQYF. Combining the CDR3 with reference TRBV19 and TRBJ2-3 gives the whole variable domain DGGITQSPKYLFRKEGQNVTLSCEQNLNHDAMYWYRQDPGQGLRLIYYSQIVNDFQKGDIAEGYSVSREKKESFPLTVTSAQKNPTAFYLCASSIGLADTQYFGPGTRLTVL.

The J gene is TRBJ1-2, the V gene TRBV7-2; 7 nucleotides align to TRBD1. J gave up 4 bases and V 5 bases, and 7 bases lay outside the gene matches. The CDR3 runs to 14 residues. Germline V lookup: CDR1 SGHTA, CDR2 FQGNSA. The CDR3: CASSSHRGAYGYTF. The CDR3, as DNA: TGTGCCAGCAGCAGCCACAGGGGCGCCTATGGCTACACCTTC.

The rearrangement joins TRBV7-9 to TRBJ2-1, with 7 positions matching TRBD1. Germline CDR1 and CDR2: SEHNR and FQNEAQ (reference sequence). Trimming removed 3 bases from V and 3 bases from J; junction bases left unmatched: 5. The CDR3 sequence is 15 residues long. The CDR3 bases are TGTGCCAGCAGCTTGAAAGGGGGCGTCTACAATGAGCAGTTCTTC. Its protein is CASSLKGGVYNEQFF.

V is TRBV7-8 and J is TRBJ2-2, with TRBD2 matching over 10 bases. This CDR3 region has 16 residues. After removal of 5 bases from V and 1 base from J, the junction contained 4 bases not matched to a gene. The V gene's germline CDR1 is SGHVS and CDR2 FQNEAQ. CDR3 coding DNA: TGTGCCAGCAGCGCCTTAGCGGGGGGGAACACCGGGGAGCTGTTTTTT. Translation gives CASSALAGGNTGELFF.

The chain uses TRBV13 and TRBJ1-3; D is undetermined. The CDR3 sequence is 18 residues long. CDR1 is PRHDT and CDR2 is FYEKMQ in the germline V gene (reference sequence). Trimming removed 6 bases at V and 3 bases at J, with 24 bases between. The CDR3 reads CASSREGERTPRGNTIYF. The DNA of the CDR3 is TGTGCCAGCAGTAGAGAAGGAGAGCGGACCCCCCGTGGAAACACCATATATTTT.

The chain is built from TRBV3-1 (or the pseudogene TRBV3-2) and TRBJ2-1; no clear D gene. V shed 0 bases and J shed 8 bases, with 11 bases lying between them. Per germline, CDR1 LGHDT and CDR2 YNNKEL (reference sequence). CDR3 size: 14 residues. The CDR3 DNA reads TGTGCCAGCAGCCAAGACGGGTGGTCGCATGAGCAGTTCTTC. Protein sequence: CASSQDGWSHEQFF.

The rearrangement joins TRBV6-5 to TRBJ2-1; tentative D call: TRBD1 (6 bases). The CDR3 covers 16 residues. Germline assignment: CDR1 MNHEY and CDR2 SVGAGI. With 3 bases removed from V and 4 bases from J, the gap between germline ends came to 16 bases. CDR3 in DNA: TGTGCCAGCAGTTATGGGGGCGCCGGCGTTTACAATGAGCAGTTCTTC. It translates to CASSYGGAGVYNEQFF.

The V call is TRBV9, the J call TRBJ1-1; 11 bases align to TRBD1. Germline values: CDR1 SGDLS, CDR2 YYNGEE. The CDR3 loop spans 15 amino acids. V shed 2 bases and J 7 bases; nucleotides not matched to a gene: 7. CDR3 amino acids: CASSVAGTGGIEAFF. CDR3 nucleotides: TGTGCCAGCAGCGTCGCCGGGACAGGGGGGATTGAAGCTTTCTTT.